This T cell receptor (beta chain) originates from a study of vaccination effects on CD4 cells after COVID-19. With regard to this clone: The antigen remains undetermined.

CD4+ T cell isolation took place after 10 days of culture. As their vaccination, participants received two doses of either BNT162b2 or mRNA-1273. People in the vaccine group had not been infected with SARS-CoV-2 before, and their nucleocapsid antibodies were negative. The repertoire was sequenced with immunoSEQ multiplex PCR; TCRdb's copy has only in-frame clones and lacks some. Among fewer than 75,000 clones listed, roughly 80% were seen once. The sample consisted of CD4+ T cells from PBMCs cultured without peptide, taken after COVID-19 vaccination. The TCR originated in a human donor who received a COVID-19 vaccine.

Here the CDR3 DNA reads TGTGCCAGCAGCGTAGCTTTAAGGGGTGTCGATGGCTACACCTTC. This gives the protein CASSVALRGVDGYTF. The genes are TRBV9 and TRBJ1-2; maybe TRBD1 (5 bases). Trimming stripped 0 bases from V and 6 bases from J, with 15 bases between. Germline V gene data show CDR1 as SGDLS and CDR2 as YYNGEE. The CDR3 totals 15 residues.